Each of the 10 T cell receptor beta chains below was sequenced from the same sample in a study of blood T cell repertoires in COVID-19 (dated by TCRdb to 2018 to 2020). The receptor library was made with the immunoSEQ multiplex PCR assay. TCRdb's version of the immuneACCESS table is confined to in-frame rearrangements and falls short of the full clone set. An unresolved V gene accounts for under half of the shortfall where checked; the remainder is of unknown origin. Recorded for this sample are some 360,000 clones; about 87% of them occurred a single time. The leading ten clones occupy under 3% of the sample. Sequences were obtained from peripheral blood. These TCRs come from a woman aged 60-75 years with COVID-19, enrolled during active disease.

This clone has a single count. The CDR3 DNA is TGTGCCAGCAGCTTCGACCGGGGAGGGGGGGCTTTCTTT. Translated, it gives CASSFDRGGGAFF. The chain couples TRBV11-2 to TRBJ1-1; D is possibly TRBD1 (6 bases). CDR1 is SGHAT, CDR2 FQNNGV, per germline. This CDR3 is built from 13 residues. V gave up 3 bases and J gave up 11 bases, with 16 bases separating them.

This chain links TRBV3-1 (or the pseudogene TRBV3-2) with TRBJ1-6; TRBD1 agrees at 7 bases. V gave up 1 base and J gave up 6 bases; unmatched junction bases: 3. Germline V CDR1 and CDR2: LGHDT, YNNKEL (reference sequence). This CDR3 comprises 15 residues. The CDR3 loop is CASSQGSGGNSPLHF. The DNA of the CDR3 is TGTGCCAGCAGCCAAGGGTCAGGGGGTAATTCACCCCTCCACTTT.

The chain couples TRBV18 to TRBJ1-4, with 8 bases matching TRBD1. Per the germline V gene, CDR1 is KGHSH and CDR2 is LQKENI. Trimming removed 0 bases from V and 7 bases from J; junction bases left unmatched: 7. The length of the CDR3 is 16 residues. CDR3 DNA: TGTGCCAGCTCACCACCGATCAGGGGGCAGGGTGAAAAACTGTTTTTT. Protein: CASSPPIRGQGEKLFF.

The chain carries TRBV4-1 and TRBJ1-2; 8 positions match TRBD1. V lost 4 bases and J lost 4; bases outside the gene matches: 5. Germline values: CDR1 MGHRA, CDR2 YSYEKL. The CDR3 contains 14 residues. The CDR3 protein is CASSRETGVYGYTF. CDR3 coding DNA: TGCGCCAGCAGCCGAGAGACAGGGGTCTATGGCTACACCTTC.

This rearrangement joins TRBV3-1 (or the pseudogene TRBV3-2) to TRBJ2-2; a weak D match, TRBD2 (5 bases). Trimming took 5 bases from V and 6 from J, leaving 16 bases between them. The CDR3 is 15 residues long. CDR1 and CDR2 from the germline V gene are LGHDT and YNNKEL (reference sequence). CDR3 amino acids: CASSEMRARSGELFF. The CDR3 DNA reads TGTGCCAGCAGCGAAATGAGGGCGCGGTCCGGGGAGCTGTTTTTT.

J is TRBJ2-7 and V is TRBV27; 8 bases align to TRBD1. Germline V lookup: CDR1 MNHEY, CDR2 SMNVEV (reference sequence). The CDR3 covers 15 residues. Germline trimming cut 2 bases from V and 1 base from J; bases unmatched to any gene: 4. The chain's CDR3 is CASSLNRGRSYEQYF. Written as DNA, the CDR3 is TGTGCCAGCAGTTTAAACAGGGGGAGATCCTACGAGCAGTACTTC.

This chain links TRBV27 with TRBJ2-7, with 9 bases identical to TRBD1. Trimming took 8 bases from V and 1 from J; bases not matched to a gene: 15. Germline CDR1 MNHEY, CDR2 SMNVEV (reference sequence). The CDR3 contains 17 residues. The CDR3 is CASRPLGGQGGSYEQYF. The CDR3 nucleotides read TGTGCCAGCCGGCCCTTAGGGGGACAGGGTGGGTCCTACGAGCAGTACTTC.

This chain uses TRBV5-1 with TRBJ2-7; 11 bases fit TRBD2. Looked up from germline, CDR1 is SGHRS and CDR2 is YFSETQ. V was pared by 0 bases and J by 7 bases, with 12 bases of the junction left unmatched. CDR3 length: 17 amino acids. DNA of the CDR3: TGCGCCAGCAGCTTGGCCCTGACTAGCGGGGCTTTTAGTGAGCAGTACTTC. This translates into CASSLALTSGAFSEQYF.

The chain links TRBV5-1 to TRBJ2-2; the match to TRBD2 covers 7 bases. The CDR3 runs 15 residues. The J segment lost 1 base and the V segment lost 6 bases, leaving 6 bases of the junction unmatched. CDR1 SGHRS and CDR2 YFSETQ come from the germline V gene. The CDR3 DNA is TGCGCCAGCACCCCGAGCGGGGTGAACACCGGGGAGCTGTTTTTT. Amino acid sequence: CASTPSGVNTGELFF.

The genes are TRBV5-1 and TRBJ2-5, with D perhaps matching TRBD1 (6 bases). Germline CDR1 is SGHRS and CDR2 is YFSETQ. Trimming pared 2 bases from V and 3 bases from J, leaving 8 bases between. The CDR3 is 13 residues long. CDR3 bases: TGCGCCAGCAGCTTTGGGGGCAAAGAGACCCAGTACTTC. It is translated as CASSFGGKETQYF.